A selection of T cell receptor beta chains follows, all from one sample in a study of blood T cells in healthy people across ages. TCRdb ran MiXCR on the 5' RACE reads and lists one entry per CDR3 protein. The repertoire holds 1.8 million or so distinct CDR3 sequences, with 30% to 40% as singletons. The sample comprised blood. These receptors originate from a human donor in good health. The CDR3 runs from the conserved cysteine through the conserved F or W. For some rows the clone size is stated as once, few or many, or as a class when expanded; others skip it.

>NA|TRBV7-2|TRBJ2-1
CASSRTGDPYNEQFF
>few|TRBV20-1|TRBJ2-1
CSAPGGGPNEQFF
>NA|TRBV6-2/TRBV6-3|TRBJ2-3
CASSVLPRDTQYF
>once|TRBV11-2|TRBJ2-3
CASSSGLAGGSPDTQYF
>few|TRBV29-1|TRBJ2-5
CSVDSQLRDRGTEETQYF
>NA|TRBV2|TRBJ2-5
CASSEAVAGGGQYF
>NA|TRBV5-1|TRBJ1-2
CASSLNGASLYGYTF
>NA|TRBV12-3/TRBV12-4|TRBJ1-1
CASLRGAGLNTEAFF
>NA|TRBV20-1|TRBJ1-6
CSARPLGRDSNSPLHF
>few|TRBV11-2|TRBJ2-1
CVSSSPPEGGLNNEQFF
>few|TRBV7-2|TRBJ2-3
CASSLNPSSGHTQYF
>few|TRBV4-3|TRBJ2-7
CASSHETGQGYEQYF
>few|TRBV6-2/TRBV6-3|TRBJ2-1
CASSADRVNEQFF
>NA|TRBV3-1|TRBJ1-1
CASSQGQGPMNTEAFF
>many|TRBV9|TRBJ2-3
CASSVYFTDTQYF
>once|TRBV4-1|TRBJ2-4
CASSQVSPDSYSYEQYF
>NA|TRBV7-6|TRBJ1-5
CASSLGEEQPQHF
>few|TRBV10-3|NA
CAISEPGSPLYEQYF
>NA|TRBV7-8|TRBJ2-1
CASSWGPRRPAYNEQFF
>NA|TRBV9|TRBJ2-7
CASSVVTRREQYF
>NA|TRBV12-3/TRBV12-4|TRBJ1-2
CASSLPLQGGYGYTF
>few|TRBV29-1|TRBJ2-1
CSVRGLVGNEQFF
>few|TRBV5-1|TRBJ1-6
CASRAGTADSYNSPLHF